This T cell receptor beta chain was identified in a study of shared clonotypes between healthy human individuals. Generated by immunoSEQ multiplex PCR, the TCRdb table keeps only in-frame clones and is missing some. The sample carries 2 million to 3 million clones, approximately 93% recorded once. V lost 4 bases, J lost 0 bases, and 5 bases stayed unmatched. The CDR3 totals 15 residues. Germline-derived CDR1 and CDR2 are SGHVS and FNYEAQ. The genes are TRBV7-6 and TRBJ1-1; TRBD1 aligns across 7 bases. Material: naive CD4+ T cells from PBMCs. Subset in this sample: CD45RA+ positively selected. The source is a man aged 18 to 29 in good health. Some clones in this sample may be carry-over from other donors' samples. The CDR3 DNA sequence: TGTGCCAGCAGCTCCAGGACAGGTTTGAACACTGAAGCTTTCTTT. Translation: CASSSRTGLNTEAFF.